The 27 T cell receptor beta chains reported below all come from one sample, sequenced in a study of regulatory T cells in long-lasting Graves disease. Construction of TCR beta libraries relied on iRepertoire HTBI primers and on Arm-PCR targeting CDR3 regions. TCRdb independently ran MiXCR on the multiplex PCR reads; one entry per CDR3 protein. The sample lists around 500,000 distinct CDR3 sequences, about 15% occurring once. The time point denotes: newly diagnosed GD, antithyroid drugs for less than 3 months. Making the TCR library involved RNA that had been extracted from PBMCs. This sample was also put to use in a study of T cells in Graves' hyperthyroidism and ophthalmopathy.

The sample in question was peripheral blood mononuclear cells (PBMCs), obtained at new diagnosis, from a patient treated with antithyroid drugs. The receptors shown here come from a woman aged 35-60 years with Graves disease.

In its sample, this clonotype was seen many times. The chain recombines TRBV2 with TRBJ2-1; the D gene is possibly TRBD2 (6 bases). The CDR3 covers 13 residues. Per the germline V gene, CDR1 is SNHLY and CDR2 is FYNNEI. Trimming cost V 3 bases and J 7 bases, with 10 bases left between them. CDR3 sequence: CASSEGLVNEQFF. The CDR3 nucleotides read TGTGCCAGCAGTGAGGGACTGGTGAATGAGCAGTTCTTC.

This clonotype was counted many times. The chain uses TRBV7-9 and TRBJ2-2; possibly TRBD1 or TRBD2 for D (5 bases each). The CDR3 is made up of 15 amino acids. Per the germline V gene, CDR1 is SEHNR and CDR2 is FQNEAQ (reference sequence). Trimming removed 5 bases at V and 7 bases at J, with 17 bases between. The CDR3 DNA sequence: TGTGCCAGCAGCACTCGACAGTCGGGAAACGGGGAGCTGTTTTTT. Translated, it gives CASSTRQSGNGELFF. Together with reference TRBV7-9 and TRBJ2-2, the CDR3 gives the full variable domain: DTGVSQNPRHKITKRGQNVTFRCDPISEHNRLYWYRQTLGQGPEFLTYFQNEAQLEKSRLLSDRFSAERPKGSFSTLEIQRTEQGDSAMYLCASSTRQSGNGELFFGEGSRLTVL.

There are a few counts of this clonotype. The chain joins TRBV6-5 to TRBJ2-2; D is undetermined. V lost 2 bases and J lost 1, with 11 bases in between. This CDR3 has 16 amino acids. The germline V gene encodes CDR1 MNHEY and CDR2 SVGAGI. The CDR3: CASSYGRSQNTGELFF. CDR3 nucleotides: TGTGCCAGCAGTTACGGACGGAGCCAGAACACCGGGGAGCTGTTTTTT.

V is TRBV5-1 and J is TRBJ2-3; D may match TRBD1 or TRBD2 (5 bases each). CDR1 SGHRS and CDR2 YFSETQ come from the germline V gene. The V and J ends lost 2 bases and 2 bases respectively, with 12 bases between them. The CDR3 covers 15 residues. The CDR3 sequence is CASSFSGPLTDTQYF. The CDR3 nucleotides read TGCGCCAGCAGCTTTTCGGGACCCCTCACAGATACGCAGTATTTT.

This clonotype appeared many times. The chain couples TRBV3-1 to TRBJ2-5, with TRBD1 identical over 12 bases. Germline-derived CDR1 and CDR2 are LGHDT and YNNKEL (reference sequence). V was pared by 3 bases and J by 5 bases, with 7 bases of the junction left unmatched. The length of the CDR3 is 16 residues. The CDR3 nucleotides are TGTGCCAGCAGCCAGATCCCGGGACAGGGGGCGGAGACCCAGTACTTC. Its translation: CASSQIPGQGAETQYF.

This clonotype was counted between two and nine times. This chain links TRBV6-2 or TRBV6-3 with TRBJ2-7; D remains ambiguous. Germline V gene lookup returns CDR1 MNHEY and CDR2 SVGEGT. V dropped 7 bases and J dropped 2 bases, with 12 bases sitting between them. This CDR3 is 13 amino acids long. This chain's CDR3 is CASTPFPTYEQYF. CDR3 DNA: TGTGCCAGCACGCCGTTTCCTACCTACGAGCAGTACTTC.

This clonotype was seen a few times. This may be a read error, as it is one base from a much larger clone. The J gene is TRBJ1-5, the V gene TRBV12-3 or TRBV12-4; no definite D call. The CDR3 has 14 residues. The CDR3 DNA reads TGTGCCAGCAGTTTAGTGTCAGTCAATCAGCCCCAGCGTTTT. Its translation: CASSLVSVNQPQRF.

This clonotype appeared many times. V gene TRBV29-1 combines with J gene TRBJ1-2; weak D call: TRBD1 (6 bases). CDR1 SQVTM and CDR2 ANQGSEA come from the germline V gene. CDR3 length: 14 residues. Trimming cost V 7 bases and J 0 bases, with 15 bases left between them. CDR3 DNA: TGCAGCGCCTCAACAGGGCTAGCTAACTATGGCTACACCTTC. Its protein product is CSASTGLANYGYTF.

This clonotype was detected ten times or more. The rearrangement links TRBV12-3 or TRBV12-4 to TRBJ1-1; D perhaps matches TRBD1 (5 bases). CDR3 size: 14 residues. V was clipped by 5 bases and J by 6 bases, with 16 bases between them. As DNA, the CDR3 is TGTGCCAGCAGTCAAGGGGACTGGGGCGCTGAAGCTTTCTTT. Translation: CASSQGDWGAEAFF.

This clonotype came up many times. V gene TRBV6-2 or TRBV6-3 combines with J gene TRBJ1-2; TRBD1 matches at 7 bases. The germline V gene has CDR1 MNHEY and CDR2 SVGEGT. This CDR3 spans 14 amino acids. V trimming: 0 bases; J trimming: 8 bases; junction bases outside the gene matches: 6. CDR3 sequence (DNA): TGTGCCAGCAGTTACTCGGGACAGAGTGGCGGCTACACCTTC. It encodes CASSYSGQSGGYTF.

This clonotype was counted at least ten times. V is TRBV5-6 and J is TRBJ2-3; D is perhaps TRBD2 (5 bases). Deletions cut 4 bases from V and 5 bases from J, with 17 bases between. The CDR3 is 15 residues long. Germline loops: CDR1 SGHDT, CDR2 YYEEEE. Written as DNA, the CDR3 is TGTGCCAGCAGCAATCCCGGGAATGTCCAAGATACGCAGTATTTT. Amino acid sequence: CASSNPGNVQDTQYF. Filled out from reference TRBV5-6 and TRBJ2-3, the complete variable domain reads DAGVTQSPTHLIKTRGQQVTLRCSPKSGHDTVSWYQQALGQGPQFIFQYYEEEERQRGNFPDRFSGHQFPNYSSELNVNALLLGDSALYLCASSNPGNVQDTQYFGPGTRLTVL.

This clonotype has only a few counts. The chain is built from TRBV9 and TRBJ1-6, with D perhaps matching TRBD1 (6 bases). The ends were cut back, 4 bases at V and 10 bases at J, with 18 bases in the middle. The length of the CDR3 is 15 residues. Germline CDR1 and CDR2: SGDLS and YYNGEE. The CDR3 is CASSMGGGAESPLHF. Here the CDR3 DNA reads TGTGCCAGCAGCATGGGGGGGGGCGCGGAATCACCCCTCCACTTT.

The rearrangement uses TRBV19 and TRBJ1-1; D gene unclear. The germline V gene encodes CDR1 LNHDA and CDR2 SQIVND (reference sequence). The CDR3 is 14 residues long. V was shortened by 2 bases and J by 3 bases, with 10 bases between the two germline ends. The CDR3 DNA follows: TGTGCCAGTAGTATACTAATAAAGGACACTGAAGCTTTCTTT. The encoded protein is CASSILIKDTEAFF. Filled out from reference TRBV19 and TRBJ1-1, the complete variable domain reads DGGITQSPKYLFRKEGQNVTLSCEQNLNHDAMYWYRQDPGQGLRLIYYSQIVNDFQKGDIAEGYSVSREKKESFPLTVTSAQKNPTAFYLCASSILIKDTEAFFGQGTRLTVV.

The sample holds a few counts of this clonotype. V is TRBV20-1 and J is TRBJ2-3, with 7 positions matching TRBD2. The trim removed 3 bases at V and 6 bases at J, leaving 12 bases unmatched. This CDR3 has 15 residues. The germline V gene has CDR1 DFQATT and CDR2 SNEGSKA (reference sequence). CDR3 sequence (DNA): TGCAGTGCTAGTAGTAGTAGCGGGCCAACGGATACGCAGTATTTT. Its protein is CSASSSSGPTDTQYF.

In its sample, this clonotype was seen many times. The chain joins TRBV6-2 or TRBV6-3 to TRBJ2-5, with D hard to call. In germline, CDR1 is MNHEY, CDR2 SVGEGT. The CDR3 totals 17 residues. With 2 bases removed from V and 5 bases from J, the gap between germline ends came to 21 bases. The CDR3 nucleotides are TGTGCCAGCAGTTACAGTGGCCTACATACAACCGGGGAGACCCAGTACTTC. Protein: CASSYSGLHTTGETQYF.

This clonotype has ten or more counts. The chain links TRBV29-1 to TRBJ2-1; D might be TRBD1 or TRBD2, each matching 5 bases. There are 13 residues in the CDR3. Germline-derived CDR1 and CDR2 are SQVTM and ANQGSEA. The ends were cut back, 2 bases at V and 5 bases at J, with 10 bases in the middle. The CDR3 is CSVEPLGDNEQFF. CDR3 nucleotide sequence: TGCAGCGTTGAACCCCTGGGGGACAATGAGCAGTTCTTC.

This clonotype was observed many times. The rearrangement links TRBV11-2 to TRBJ2-5; maybe TRBD2 (5 bases). The CDR3 has 15 amino acids. Germline V gene data show CDR1 as SGHAT and CDR2 as FQNNGV. The ends were cut back, 2 bases at V and 0 bases at J, with 10 bases in the middle. CDR3 in DNA: TGTGCCAGCAGCTTATCGGGGAATAACCAAGAGACCCAGTACTTC. Residues: CASSLSGNNQETQYF.

This clonotype was found many times. The chain couples TRBV12-3 or TRBV12-4 to TRBJ2-7; D possibly matches TRBD1 or TRBD2 (6 bases each). V was pared by 4 bases and J by 0 bases, with 13 bases between. The CDR3 length is 15 residues. In nucleotides, the CDR3 is TGTGCCAGCAGTTGGGGGGACACTAGCTCCTACGAGCAGTACTTC. The encoded protein is CASSWGDTSSYEQYF.

The chain links TRBV14 to TRBJ1-4; a weak D match, TRBD1 (5 bases). V was trimmed by 4 bases and J by 5 bases, leaving 11 bases between them. Germline CDR1 and CDR2: SGHDN and FVKESK. The CDR3 sequence is 14 residues long. The CDR3 is CASSPGTWNEKLFF. The CDR3 DNA is TGTGCCAGCAGCCCCGGGACTTGGAATGAAAAACTGTTTTTT.

This clonotype was recorded many times. This sequence joins TRBV6-1 and TRBJ1-2, with D perhaps TRBD1 (5 bases). The CDR3 has 12 residues. Trimming took off 6 bases at V and 5 bases at J, with 10 bases between the two ends. Germline values: CDR1 MNHNS, CDR2 SASEGT. CDR3 protein: CASRIREYGYTF. As DNA, the CDR3 is TGTGCCAGCAGGATCAGGGAGTATGGCTACACCTTC.

This clonotype was seen only a few times. The junction departs from germline at one end; a sequencing error may be responsible. CDR3 sequence: CASVAGGGGETQYF. CDR3 DNA: TGTGCCAGCGTTGCAGGGGGCGGAGGAGAGACCCAGTACTTC. The V gene is TRBV5-1, the J gene TRBJ2-5, with 8 bases fitting TRBD1. The CDR3 spans 14 residues. Germline CDR1 SGHRS, CDR2 YFSETQ.

The gene calls are TRBV5-1 and TRBJ1-6, with a tentative D call TRBD1 (6 bases). This CDR3 has 16 residues. The V gene lost 0 bases and the J gene lost 10 bases, with 17 bases spanning the gap. The germline gives CDR1 SGHRS, CDR2 YFSETQ. The DNA for the CDR3 is TGCGCCAGCAGCTTGGCAGGGGTTTTACACGGGTCACCCCTCCACTTT. Its translation is CASSLAGVLHGSPLHF.

This clonotype was observed a single time. One base separates it from a far larger clone, so it is likely a read error. The genes are TRBV11-2 and TRBJ2-5; TRBD1 matches at 8 bases. Germline V lookup: CDR1 SGHAT, CDR2 FQNNGV. The J segment lost 4 bases and the V segment lost 5 bases, leaving 3 bases of the junction unmatched. This CDR3 is built from 13 residues. This CDR3 is CASSHGQGETQYF. The CDR3 bases are TGTGCCAGCAGCCATGGACAGGGAGAGACCCAGTACTTC.

This clonotype was counted ten times or more. This chain joins TRBV2 and TRBJ1-1; D perhaps matches TRBD1 (5 bases). This CDR3 spans 16 amino acids. Germline V gene lookup returns CDR1 SNHLY and CDR2 FYNNEI. Trimming removed 2 bases at V and 0 bases at J, with 13 bases between. CDR3 sequence: CASSETGTLMNTEAFF. In DNA, the CDR3 is TGTGCCAGCAGTGAAACAGGTACCCTAATGAACACTGAAGCTTTCTTT. The full variable domain, with the rest looked up from reference TRBV2 and TRBJ1-1, is EPEVTQTPSHQVTQMGQEVILRCVPISNHLYFYWYRQILGQKVEFLVSFYNNEISEKSEIFDDQFSVERPDGSNFTLKIRSTKLEDSAMYFCASSETGTLMNTEAFFGQGTRLTVV.

The V gene is TRBV5-1, the J gene TRBJ2-1; D gene unclear. Germline V gene data show CDR1 as SGHRS and CDR2 as YFSETQ. With 7 bases removed from V and 6 bases from J, the gap between germline ends came to 23 bases. The CDR3 is made up of 16 amino acids. The CDR3 nucleotides are TGCGCCAGCCGCCCCCGTTCGGATAGGGTCGGCAATGAGCAGTTCTTC. It encodes CASRPRSDRVGNEQFF.

This clonotype was seen only a few times. Being one base from a much bigger clone, this may be a read error. V gene TRBV4-1 combines with J gene TRBJ2-2; D tentatively reads TRBD1 or TRBD2 (5 bases each). CDR1 is MGHRA, CDR2 YSYEKL, per germline. The CDR3 extends over 13 amino acids. This CDR3 is CAISEGWTGKLFF. CDR3 nucleotides: TGCGCCATCTCAGAGGGGTGGACCGGGAAGCTGTTTTTT.

Notes on this clonotype: Just one base apart from a much larger clone, this may be a read error. The J gene is TRBJ1-1, the V gene TRBV12-5; D possibly corresponds to TRBD1 (5 bases). The germline V gene has CDR1 LGHNT and CDR2 FRNRAP. CDR3 size: 11 residues. V lost 5 bases, J lost 11 bases, and 12 bases lay in between. The chain's CDR3 is CASGVTVGAFF. The CDR3 DNA follows: TGTGCTAGTGGTGTGACAGTGGGGGCTTTCTTT.